This record looks at one T cell receptor (beta chain) sequence and its context. The CDR3 sequence is 12 residues long. Trimming left V 4 bases short and J 5 bases short, with 7 bases between. Individuals drawn from 20 to 25 US areas were roughly 18 to 95 years old. Which cohort a participant joined came from the clinical history participants gave. The sample belongs to a study of blood T cell repertoires in COVID-19. The overall study: PBMCs, B-cell-depleted T cells, or T cells provided the cDNA or gDNA that made up the material.

In the authors' workflow: By means of reference gene primer amplification, nucleated cell counts were estimated. Libraries were prepared by immunoSEQ multiplex PCR; TCRdb keeps only in-frame clonotypes and omits some of them. V, J and clone size are taken as reported in that table, and D and trimming were inferred from the DNA itself. The table shows about 370,000 clones, with approximately 92% occurring only once. This receptor was identified in a man aged 18 to 30 who had recovered from COVID-19. The sample taken for sequencing was PBMCs or T cells enriched from blood (not recorded which). The chain recombines TRBV12-3 or TRBV12-4 with TRBJ2-3, with D tentatively TRBD1 (5 bases). CDR3 sequence (DNA): TGTGCCAGCAGTTCTCAGGGAGATACGCAGTATTTT. Encoded protein: CASSSQGDTQYF.